Each of the 27 T cell receptor beta chains below was sequenced from the same sample in a study of cytomegalovirus exposure and HLA in healthy donors. The data were produced by immunoSEQ multiplex PCR, yet TCRdb's version contains in-frame clones alone and is incomplete. The sample has tens of thousands of clones, about nine tenths seen once. Sequenced sample: PBMCs. These receptors all stem from a man aged 25 to 45 in good health and CMV-seronegative.

The chain couples TRBV2 to TRBJ1-3; no definite D call. V lost 7 bases and J lost 0, with 10 bases in between. The CDR3 extends over 14 amino acids. Germline CDR1 is SNHLY and CDR2 is FYNNEI. CDR3 loop: CASTLGYSGNTIYF. The DNA for the CDR3 is TGTGCCAGCACATTGGGCTACTCTGGAAACACCATATATTTT.

This sequence joins TRBV2 and TRBJ2-2; perhaps TRBD2 as D (6 bases). Germline V gene sequence: CDR1 SNHLY, CDR2 FYNNEI. This CDR3 region has 15 residues. Trimming took 6 bases from V and 4 from J, leaving 15 bases between them. CDR3 residues: CASRYRLGGTGELFF. In DNA, the CDR3 is TGTGCCAGCAGGTACAGGCTCGGGGGCACCGGGGAGCTGTTTTTT.

The chain is built from TRBV10-2 and TRBJ2-7; 7 bases align to TRBD2. V shed 8 bases and J 6 bases; nucleotides not matched to a gene: 13. Germline values: CDR1 WSHSY, CDR2 SAAADI. The CDR3 covers 14 residues. The CDR3 is CASGSGTNSAEQYF. The CDR3 DNA is TGCGCCAGCGGATCCGGGACTAACAGCGCCGAGCAGTACTTC.

The genes are TRBV19 and TRBJ2-3; 7 bases agree with TRBD2. The J segment lost 0 bases and the V segment lost 1 base, leaving 7 bases of the junction unmatched. Germline loops: CDR1 LNHDA, CDR2 SQIVND (reference sequence). CDR3 length: 17 amino acids. The CDR3 here is CASSIAVGGTSTDTQYF. CDR3 DNA: TGTGCCAGTAGTATAGCAGTGGGAGGGACCAGCACAGATACGCAGTATTTT.

The chain employs TRBV19 and TRBJ2-1; 11 nucleotides line up with TRBD2. V was clipped by 4 bases and J by 9 bases; unmatched bases: 2. Germline V gene lookup returns CDR1 LNHDA and CDR2 SQIVND (reference sequence). The CDR3 is made up of 13 amino acids. CDR3 nucleotides: TGTGCCAGTAGTACCACTAGCGGGAGTGAGCAGTTCTTC. Protein product: CASSTTSGSEQFF.

This chain uses TRBV6-1 with TRBJ1-1; 10 positions agree with TRBD1. This CDR3 has 15 amino acids. Germline CDR1 is MNHNS and CDR2 is SASEGT. J lost 0 bases, V lost 8 bases, and 6 bases had no gene match. This CDR3 is CASDDRGRMNTEAFF. The CDR3 bases are TGTGCCAGCGATGACAGGGGGCGTATGAACACTGAAGCTTTCTTT.

V usage is TRBV5-4 and J usage is TRBJ2-7, with 10 bases identical to TRBD2. Germline trimming cut 4 bases from V and 4 bases from J; bases unmatched to any gene: 8. The V gene's germline CDR1 is SGHNT and CDR2 YYREEE (reference sequence). The CDR3 is made up of 15 amino acids. The CDR3 DNA follows: TGTGCCAGCAGCCCTACTAGCGGGGCATTTTACGAGCAGTACTTC. It encodes CASSPTSGAFYEQYF.

The chain combines TRBV9 with TRBJ2-2; D is undetermined. This CDR3 is 16 amino acids long. V gave up 0 bases and J gave up 1 base, with 10 bases separating them. Germline V lookup: CDR1 SGDLS, CDR2 YYNGEE. The CDR3 is CASSVGATRNTGELFF. In DNA form, the CDR3 reads TGTGCCAGCAGCGTAGGGGCCACAAGGAACACCGGGGAGCTGTTTTTT.

The chain links TRBV15 to TRBJ2-7, with a tentative D call TRBD1 (7 bases). V lost 0 bases to trimming and J lost 9 bases, with 33 bases between them. Germline CDR1 is LNHNV and CDR2 is YYDKDF (reference sequence). The CDR3 is made up of 20 amino acids. For the CDR3, the DNA is TGTGCCACCAGCAGAGATTTATTGCGGGACAGCAATTCCAAAATGCCAGGGCAGTACTTC. Translated: CATSRDLLRDSNSKMPGQYF.

The V and J genes are TRBV2 and TRBJ1-2, with D possibly TRBD1 on 5 matching bases. Germline assignment: CDR1 SNHLY and CDR2 FYNNEI. The CDR3 runs to 12 residues. V lost 6 bases and J 8 bases, leaving 13 bases between the germline ends. The CDR3 sequence is CASSSGTWGYTF. Here the CDR3 DNA reads TGTGCCAGCAGCTCGGGGACTTGGGGCTACACCTTC.

The rearrangement links TRBV25-1 to TRBJ2-2; weak D call: TRBD1 (7 bases). Per germline, CDR1 MGHDK and CDR2 SYGVNS. CDR3 length equals 18 residues. The germline V and J ends were trimmed by 2 bases and 2 bases, with 18 bases remaining between them. The CDR3 DNA reads as TGTGCCAGCAGTGAAGGCCCCTGGAGGGGGCATAACACCGGGGAGCTGTTTTTT. Protein sequence: CASSEGPWRGHNTGELFF.

The chain uses TRBV7-8 and TRBJ2-1; 7 bases are a match to TRBD1. CDR1 is SGHVS, CDR2 FQNEAQ, per germline. Trimming took 5 bases from V and 8 from J; bases not matched to a gene: 12. The CDR3 is 15 residues long. CDR3 sequence (DNA): TGTGCCAGCAGCGCCGGGGCCAGGGGGTACGATGAGCAGTTCTTC. This gives the protein CASSAGARGYDEQFF.

This chain uses TRBV15 with TRBJ2-7, with D possibly being TRBD1 (6 bases). The CDR3 covers 14 residues. Trimming took off 4 bases at V and 0 bases at J, with 10 bases between the two ends. Germline CDR1 is LNHNV and CDR2 is YYDKDF (reference sequence). The DNA for the CDR3 is TGTGCCACCAGCACTGGACAGAACTCCTACGAGCAGTACTTC. Translated, it gives CATSTGQNSYEQYF.

In this sample, this clone turned up once. The chain recombines TRBV11-2 with TRBJ2-7; 7 bases are shared with TRBD2. After removal of 2 bases from V and 4 bases from J, the junction contained 17 bases not matched to a gene. Germline V gene sequence: CDR1 SGHAT, CDR2 FQNNGV. The CDR3 has 18 amino acids. Here the CDR3 DNA reads TGTGCCAGCAGCTTATTGGGGGAGGGAGAGGGAAGACGTTACGAGCAGTACTTC. Its translation: CASSLLGEGEGRRYEQYF. The full variable domain, its missing parts supplied by reference TRBV11-2 and TRBJ2-7, is EAGVAQSPRYKIIEKRQSVAFWCNPISGHATLYWYQQILGQGPKLLIQFQNNGVVDDSQLPKDRFSAERLKGVDSTLKIQPAKLEDSAVYLCASSLLGEGEGRRYEQYFGPGTRLTVT.

The J gene is TRBJ2-7, the V gene TRBV6-6; D is uncertain. The CDR3 loop spans 14 amino acids. CDR1 MNHNY and CDR2 SVGAGI come from the germline V gene (reference sequence). V was shortened by 3 bases and J by 2 bases, with 11 bases between the two germline ends. As DNA, the CDR3 is TGTGCCAGCAGTTATCTGCAGGCCCCCTACGAGCAGTACTTC. Its translation: CASSYLQAPYEQYF.

Written as DNA, the CDR3 is TGCGCCAGCAGCGTGACAGGCTACGAGCAGTACTTC. Protein product: CASSVTGYEQYF. This sequence joins TRBV5-1 and TRBJ2-7; D is possibly TRBD1 (6 bases). V was cut by 4 bases and J by 3 bases, with 8 bases left in between. Per germline, CDR1 SGHRS and CDR2 YFSETQ. This CDR3 has 12 residues.

The chain links TRBV5-6 to TRBJ2-7, with TRBD2 as a possible D gene (6 bases). This CDR3 is 16 amino acids long. Trimming took 0 bases from V and 2 from J, leaving 15 bases between them. In germline, CDR1 is SGHDT, CDR2 YYEEEE. CDR3 sequence (DNA): TGTGCCAGCAGCTTGGCCGGGACGGGGGTAGCCTACGAGCAGTACTTC. Residues: CASSLAGTGVAYEQYF.

The chain carries TRBV19 and TRBJ1-2, with D possibly matching TRBD1 (5 bases). CDR3 length: 16 residues. Germline CDR1 is LNHDA and CDR2 is SQIVND (reference sequence). Trimming stripped 1 base from V and 4 bases from J, with 16 bases between. The DNA for the CDR3 is TGTGCCAGTAGTATAGGGGGAGGGGCAGTAATCTATGGCTACACCTTC. It specifies CASSIGGGAVIYGYTF.

The chain combines TRBV5-6 with TRBJ1-5; D ambiguous. CDR1 is SGHDT, CDR2 YYEEEE, per germline. This CDR3 spans 18 amino acids. The V end was cut by 5 bases, the J end by 0 bases, with 21 bases between. The CDR3 loop is CASSSTRAWLASNQPQHF. The DNA of the CDR3 is TGTGCCAGCAGTTCCACCCGTGCTTGGTTAGCTAGCAATCAGCCCCAGCATTTT.

The chain is built from TRBV7-3 and TRBJ1-1; 7 bases are shared with TRBD1. Germline V CDR1 and CDR2: SGHTA, FQGTGA. This CDR3 contains 15 residues. Trimming took 5 bases from V and 0 from J; bases not matched to a gene: 6. The CDR3 bases are TGTGCCAGCAGCCCTACAGGGGAATTGAACACTGAAGCTTTCTTT. It encodes CASSPTGELNTEAFF.

This clone came up once. This rearrangement joins TRBV7-2 to TRBJ2-4, with 10 bases identical to TRBD2. The CDR3 is 17 amino acids. Germline CDR1 SGHTA, CDR2 FQGNSA. The V gene end was trimmed by 1 base and the J gene end by 2 bases; junction bases not matched to a gene: 5. In DNA, the CDR3 is TGTGCCAGCAGCTTAGTAGGGACTAGCGTAACCAAAAACATTCAGTACTTC. Translating gives CASSLVGTSVTKNIQYF. Together with reference TRBV7-2 and TRBJ2-4, the CDR3 gives the full variable domain: GAGVSQSPSNKVTEKGKDVELRCDPISGHTALYWYRQSLGQGLEFLIYFQGNSAPDKSGLPSDRFSAERTGGSVSTLTIQRTQQEDSAVYLCASSLVGTSVTKNIQYFGAGTRLSVL.

V usage is TRBV5-4 and J usage is TRBJ1-1; 8 nucleotides match TRBD1. The V segment lost 1 base and the J segment 4 bases; nucleotides outside the gene matches: 6. This CDR3 comprises 15 residues. Per the germline V gene, CDR1 is SGHNT and CDR2 is YYREEE (reference sequence). The CDR3 bases are TGTGCCAGCAGCTTGCCAACAGGGGGGGCCACTGAAGCTTTCTTT. Its translation: CASSLPTGGATEAFF.

The V gene is TRBV5-1, the J gene TRBJ1-1; D might be TRBD1 (5 bases). The CDR3 is 15 residues long. Trimming shortened V by 4 bases and J by 0 bases, and 13 bases separated the two germline ends. Germline V gives CDR1 SGHRS, CDR2 YFSETQ. The CDR3 region has the DNA TGCGCCAGCAGCCCAACCAGGGCCCTGAACACTGAAGCTTTCTTT. This translates into CASSPTRALNTEAFF.

V gene TRBV7-9 combines with J gene TRBJ2-7, with 9 bases fitting TRBD2. This CDR3 spans 16 amino acids. CDR1 SEHNR and CDR2 FQNEAQ come from the germline V gene (reference sequence). Germline trimming cut 2 bases from V and 4 bases from J; bases unmatched to any gene: 9. CDR3 coding DNA: TGTGCCAGCAGCTTACCTACGACTAGCGGAACATACGAGCAGTACTTC. Amino acids: CASSLPTTSGTYEQYF.

V and J are TRBV28 and TRBJ1-2, with D perhaps matching TRBD1 (6 bases). The CDR3 spans 14 residues. Trimming took 7 bases from V and 2 from J, leaving 14 bases between them. Germline CDR1 is MDHEN and CDR2 is SYDVKM. This CDR3 reads CASKLQGGNYGYTF. CDR3 bases: TGTGCCAGCAAGCTACAGGGAGGGAACTATGGCTACACCTTC.

The CDR3 reads CASSGTGATDTQYF. The CDR3 DNA follows: TGTGCCAGCAGTGGGACAGGGGCCACAGATACGCAGTATTTT. This chain joins TRBV6-5 and TRBJ2-3; 10 bases map to TRBD1. Per the germline V gene, CDR1 is MNHEY and CDR2 is SVGAGI. V was clipped by 5 bases and J by 2 bases; unmatched bases: 1. There are 14 residues in the CDR3.

The V call is TRBV7-6, the J call TRBJ2-3; D may be TRBD1 (5 bases). V was shortened by 3 bases and J by 0 bases, with 10 bases between the two germline ends. This CDR3 spans 15 amino acids. Germline-derived CDR1 and CDR2 are SGHVS and FNYEAQ. The DNA of the CDR3 is TGTGCCAGCAGCTTTCTCGGACACAGCACAGATACGCAGTATTTT. As protein: CASSFLGHSTDTQYF. The full variable domain, in which reference TRBV7-6 and TRBJ2-3 provide the parts outside the CDR3, is GAGVSQSPRYKVTKRGQDVALRCDPISGHVSLYWYRQALGQGPEFLTYFNYEAQQDKSGLPNDRFSAERPEGSISTLTIQRTEQRDSAMYRCASSFLGHSTDTQYFGPGTRLTVL.